The rows below give T cell receptor beta chains drawn from one sample of a study of cytomegalovirus exposure and HLA in healthy donors. Data came from immunoSEQ multiplex PCR; TCRdb stores just in-frame clones and leaves some out. The sample holds about 100,000 clones, roughly 77% seen once. Specimen: PBMCs. The origin of the receptors is a woman between 45 and 60 years old in good health and CMV-seropositive. Each CDR3 is given with its conserved first and last residue. D genes are given only for firm matches. Clone size appears in some rows only: once, few, many, or a class for an expanded clone.

j_call v_call d_call clone_size cdr3_nt cdr3_aa
TRBJ2-6 TRBV5-1 TRBD1 - TGCGCCAGCAGCTTGACACCAACAGGGGCCGGGGCCAACGTCCTGACTTTC CASSLTPTGAGANVLTF
TRBJ2-1 TRBV6-1 - - TGTGCCAGCAGTGTAACAAAAGGGGGGGCGCGGAGGGAGCAGTTCTTC CASSVTKGGARREQFF
TRBJ1-5 TRBV19 TRBD1 - TGTGCCAGTAGTGACAGGGGAAGGCAGCCCCAGCATTTT CASSDRGRQPQHF
TRBJ2-3 TRBV7-8 TRBD2 - TGTGCCAGCAGCCCCCGACGGCGGGAGAGAGCAGATACGCAGTATTTT CASSPRRRERADTQYF
TRBJ2-1 TRBV9 TRBD2 - TGTGCCAGCAGCGTACTCGGGACTAGCTATGAGCAGTTCTTC CASSVLGTSYEQFF
TRBJ2-7 TRBV5-1 - few TGCGCCAGCAGGAAGGGGTCCTACGAGCAGTACTTC CASRKGSYEQYF
TRBJ1-1 TRBV6-5 - - TGTGCCAGCAGGACGCAGGGAAGAGCTTTCTTT CASRTQGRAFF
TRBJ2-7 TRBV29-1 - - TGCAGCGTTGAGATACAGAGCTCCTACGAGCAGTACTTC CSVEIQSSYEQYF
TRBJ1-3 TRBV10-3 - - TGTGCGAGCCGAGCGGCGGGAAACACCATATATTTT CASRAAGNTIYF
TRBJ2-1 TRBV5-1 TRBD2 - TGCGCCAGCAGCTTCCCTCGGGAGGGCGGGATGGCGTCCTACAATGAGCAGTTCTTC CASSFPREGGMASYNEQFF
TRBJ2-7 TRBV29-1 TRBD2 few TGCAGCGTTGATATCGGGGGGACCTACGAGCAGTACTTC CSVDIGGTYEQYF
TRBJ1-5 TRBV10-2 - - TGCGCCAGCAGTGAGTCGGAGGTGATCAGCAATCAGCCCCAGCATTTT CASSESEVISNQPQHF
TRBJ1-4 TRBV7-8 TRBD1 - TGTGCCAGCAGCTTACGCCCTTCGACAGGGGGTAATGAAAAACTGTTTTTT CASSLRPSTGGNEKLFF
TRBJ1-4 TRBV5-1 - - TGCGCCAGCAGCTTGGACAGGGCCAATGAAAAACTGTTTTTT CASSLDRANEKLFF
TRBJ2-7 TRBV5-6 - few TGTGCCAGCAGCTTGGGGGGGCGGGACAGACTTCGATTGGGGCAGTACTTC CASSLGGRDRLRLGQYF
TRBJ1-1 TRBV9 TRBD1 - TGTGCCAGCAGCATAGGGACAGGGGCAGGCGACACTGAAGCTTTCTTT CASSIGTGAGDTEAFF
TRBJ2-1 TRBV5-1 TRBD2 - TGCGCCAGCAGCTTGAGTCTAGCGGGGCCGAATGAGCAGTTCTTC CASSLSLAGPNEQFF
TRBJ2-3 TRBV9 TRBD2 once TGTGCCAGCAGCGTTGGTAGCGGGGCCTCAGATACGCAGTATTTT CASSVGSGASDTQYF
TRBJ1-6 TRBV30 - - TGTGCCTGCCTCGGAGATTCCTATAATTCACCCCTCCACTTT CACLGDSYNSPLHF
TRBJ1-6 TRBV10-3 - few TGTGCCATCAGGCCGGGTGCCCGATCACCCCTCCACTTT CAIRPGARSPLHF
TRBJ2-5 TRBV7-3 TRBD1 - TGTGCCAGCAGCCTCGGACAGGCGGGTGAGACCCAGTACTTC CASSLGQAGETQYF
TRBJ2-1 TRBV10-3 TRBD2 - TGTGCCACCTCCGGGACTAGCGGGGACAATGAGCAGTTCTTC CATSGTSGDNEQFF
TRBJ1-2 TRBV29-1 - - TGCAGCGTTGAGACAGACGCCTATGGCTACACCTTC CSVETDAYGYTF
TRBJ1-3 TRBV5-6 TRBD1 - TGTGCCAGCAGCCCGGACAGGGAACCTGGAAACACCATATATTTT CASSPDREPGNTIYF
TRBJ2-1 TRBV5-1 TRBD1 - TGCGCCTGCCGGGACAGGGACCGGTCCTACAATGAGCAGTTCTTC CACRDRDRSYNEQFF
TRBJ2-1 TRBV29-1 TRBD2 - TGCAGCGTTGCCGCCGGGACTAGCTTAAAGGAGCAGTTCTTC CSVAAGTSLKEQFF
TRBJ1-2 TRBV2 - - TGTGCCAGCAGTGAAGCGGACTGGTCTGGCTGCACCTTC CASSEADWSGCTF
TRBJ1-1 TRBV6-1 - - TGTGCCAGCAGTTTGGAGATGTCTGAAGCTTTCTTT CASSLEMSEAFF
TRBJ2-3 TRBV19 - - TGTGCCAGTAGTATAGGGCCGGGAGATACGCAGTATTTT CASSIGPGDTQYF
TRBJ2-3 TRBV5-6 - - TGTGCCAGCAGCTTCCAGGATACGCAGTATTTT CASSFQDTQYF
TRBJ2-7 TRBV12-5 - once TGTGCTAGTGGTTTGTCAACCCGGGGCGAGCAGTACTTC CASGLSTRGEQYF
TRBJ2-7 TRBV2 - - TGTGCCAGCAGTGAACGGTCCACCAATCGGGAGCAGTACTTC CASSERSTNREQYF
TRBJ2-3 TRBV5-1 - once TGCGCCAGCAGCGCGACGGGGTCTAGCACAGATACGCAGTATTTT CASSATGSSTDTQYF
TRBJ1-3 TRBV6-6 TRBD1 - TGTGCCAGCAGACTGCGGGACAGTAGCTCTGGAAACACCATATATTTT CASRLRDSSSGNTIYF
TRBJ1-5 TRBV4-1 - - TGCGTCAGCAGCCAAGAGGGGGGACGGGGCAATCAGCCCCAGCATTTT CVSSQEGGRGNQPQHF
TRBJ2-1 TRBV18 TRBD1 - TGTGCCAGCTCACCGGGGAGCTTGGGACAGGCAAATGAGCAGTTCTTC CASSPGSLGQANEQFF
TRBJ1-2 TRBV5-6 - - TGTGCCAGCAGCTTGGGGACAGAAGTCTATGGCTACACCTTC CASSLGTEVYGYTF
TRBJ2-7 TRBV5-1 TRBD2 - TGCGCCAGCAGAATCGGGGGAGGGGTCGCCTACGAGCAGTACTTC CASRIGGGVAYEQYF
TRBJ2-2 TRBV7-8 - - TGTGCCAGCAGCCCCGCCGGAGGGACTTCGAACACCGGGGAGCTGTTTTTT CASSPAGGTSNTGELFF
TRBJ1-1 TRBV27 TRBD1 - TGTGCCAGCAGTTCCGGACAGGGAATGAACACTGAAGCTTTCTTT CASSSGQGMNTEAFF
TRBJ1-5 TRBV30 - - TGTGCCTGGCCGGGACAAATCAATCAGCCCCAGCATTTT CAWPGQINQPQHF
TRBJ2-5 TRBV5-1 - - TGCGCCAGCAGCTTAAGAGTGACCGGGGGAGGGACCCAGTACTTC CASSLRVTGGGTQYF
TRBJ1-2 TRBV7-9 - - TGTTCCAGCAGCTCCTTCCGGAGGCAGAGCTATGGCTACACCTTC CSSSSFRRQSYGYTF
TRBJ2-3 TRBV14 - - TGTGCCAGCAGCTACACAGATACGCAGTATTTT CASSYTDTQYF
TRBJ2-7 TRBV6-6 TRBD2 - TGTGCCAGCAGTCCCAATGCGGGGGGGAACGAGCAGTACTTC CASSPNAGGNEQYF
TRBJ2-1 TRBV7-2 TRBD2 once TGTGCCAGCAGCTTACATTCGGGGGGGGTCTTTAATGAGCAGTTCTTC CASSLHSGGVFNEQFF